This entry lists 6 T cell receptor beta chains sequenced from one sample in a study of CD8+ T cells in alopecia areata. Reverse transcription of extracted RNA yielded cDNA, which provided the sequencing template. Produced via immunoSEQ multiplex PCR; TCRdb's table is partial and in-frame only. The table includes 98,000 or so clones, under 60% detected once. The sequenced sample was NKG2D-low CD8+ T cells sorted from blood. All receptors come from a human donor with alopecia areata.

The J gene is TRBJ2-7, the V gene TRBV4-1, with 9 nucleotides matching TRBD2. The V segment lost 3 bases and the J segment 3 bases; nucleotides outside the gene matches: 6. This CDR3 has 15 residues. The germline gives CDR1 MGHRA, CDR2 YSYEKL. CDR3 sequence: CASSQIASGDYEQYF. The CDR3 DNA reads as TGCGCCAGCAGCCAGATCGCTAGCGGGGACTACGAGCAGTACTTC.

This chain links TRBV5-1 with TRBJ2-7; D not certain. Trimming removed 2 bases from V and 0 bases from J, with 12 bases in between. This CDR3 is 15 amino acids long. The germline CDR1 and CDR2 sequences are SGHRS and YFSETQ. The CDR3 nucleotides read TGCGCCAGCAGCTTCACTCTTTTGGGCTCCTACGAGCAGTACTTC. Translation gives CASSFTLLGSYEQYF.

This clone came up a few times. The chain has TRBV29-1 and TRBJ2-1; the match to TRBD1 covers 9 bases. J gave up 2 bases and V 3 bases, and 2 bases lay outside the gene matches. Germline V lookup: CDR1 SQVTM, CDR2 ANQGSEA. The CDR3 spans 14 residues. CDR3 loop: CSVDGQGTYNEQFF. The CDR3 region has the DNA TGCAGCGTTGATGGACAGGGGACCTACAATGAGCAGTTCTTC.

J is TRBJ1-1 and V is TRBV2, with D perhaps matching TRBD1 (6 bases). This CDR3 is 15 amino acids long. V was cut by 4 bases and J by 3 bases, with 15 bases left in between. Germline V gene data show CDR1 as SNHLY and CDR2 as FYNNEI. CDR3 sequence: CASSGDWGGHTEAFF. CDR3 bases: TGTGCCAGCAGTGGGGACTGGGGGGGGCACACTGAAGCTTTCTTT.

The chain employs TRBV27 and TRBJ2-1; perhaps TRBD2 as D (5 bases). The V gene's germline CDR1 is MNHEY and CDR2 SMNVEV (reference sequence). The CDR3 has 13 residues. V was pared by 6 bases and J by 2 bases, with 8 bases between. The CDR3 reads CASRTGTYNEQFF. The DNA for the CDR3 is TGTGCCAGCAGAACCGGGACCTACAATGAGCAGTTCTTC.

This clone was counted between two and nine times. The chain has TRBV29-1 and TRBJ2-7, with TRBD2 matching 15 bases. This CDR3 has 14 residues. The V segment lost 4 bases and the J segment 10 bases; nucleotides outside the gene matches: 8. Germline loops: CDR1 SQVTM, CDR2 ANQGSEA. The CDR3 bases are TGCAGCGTTGTATGGACTAGCGGGAGGGGGCTACAGTACTTC. It specifies CSVVWTSGRGLQYF.